Listed below are T cell receptor beta chains from one sample, sequenced in a study of siplizumab effects on memory and regulatory T cells. TCRdb's copy holds only in-frame clones and misses some; the assay was immunoSEQ multiplex PCR. The repertoire holds 55,000 to 65,000 clones, with just over 95% as singletons. Sequencing used naive CD8+ T cells sorted from blood. The receptors originated from a human donor in good health. CDR3s include the opening cysteine and the closing phenylalanine or tryptophan. D genes are given only for firm matches. A row's size may be missing; if present it is once, few, many or a size class.

clone size	V gene	J gene	D gene	CDR3 protein
-	TRBV7-9	TRBJ1-1	-	CASSHIKYTEAFF
-	TRBV6-5	TRBJ1-5	TRBD1	CASADRGRGQPQHF
-	TRBV27	TRBJ2-1	TRBD1	CASIIRHLPGTGLHNEQFF
-	TRBV29-1	TRBJ2-2	-	CSVEWQTGELFF
-	TRBV29-1	TRBJ2-2	-	CSVPGHRANTGELFF
-	TRBV2	TRBJ1-2	-	CASSRRPRDYGYTF
-	TRBV25-1	TRBJ2-7	-	CASRGGYEQYF
once	TRBV28	TRBJ2-1	-	CASKGGEQFF
-	TRBV19	TRBJ2-1	-	CASGIPGSYNEQFF
-	TRBV6-1	TRBJ1-1	-	CASGYRGGSEAFF
-	TRBV5-8	TRBJ2-5	-	CASSLVVNLQIVVETQYF
-	TRBV28	TRBJ2-7	-	CAITTPPIYEQYF
-	TRBV18	TRBJ2-7	-	CASSPASYEQYF
-	TRBV9	TRBJ1-5	-	CASSVAGADQPQHF